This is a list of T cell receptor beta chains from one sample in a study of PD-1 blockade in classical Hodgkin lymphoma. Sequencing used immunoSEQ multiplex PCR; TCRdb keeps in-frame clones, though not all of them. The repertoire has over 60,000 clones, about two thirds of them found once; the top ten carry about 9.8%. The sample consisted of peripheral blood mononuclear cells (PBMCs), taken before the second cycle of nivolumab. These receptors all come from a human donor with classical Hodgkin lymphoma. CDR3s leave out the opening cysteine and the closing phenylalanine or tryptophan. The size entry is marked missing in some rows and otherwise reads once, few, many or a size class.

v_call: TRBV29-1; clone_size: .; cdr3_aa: SVLEGSTEAF
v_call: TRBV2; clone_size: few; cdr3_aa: ASIGERYHNEQF
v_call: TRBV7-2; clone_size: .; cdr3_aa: ASSSLGGRNTIY
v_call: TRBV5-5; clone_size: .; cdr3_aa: ASSFKPPQH
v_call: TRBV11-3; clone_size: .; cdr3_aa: ASSLYQGVKTQY
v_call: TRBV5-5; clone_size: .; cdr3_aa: ASSALGGMGQF
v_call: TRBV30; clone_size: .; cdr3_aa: AWSVSVRVQGAF
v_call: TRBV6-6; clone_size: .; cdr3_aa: ASSFLAQAGATEAF
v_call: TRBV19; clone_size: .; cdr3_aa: ASSSGLAGGPFRTQY
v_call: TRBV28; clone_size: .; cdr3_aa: ASSSRDRGNQPQH
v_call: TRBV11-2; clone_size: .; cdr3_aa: ASSLTGTLSYEQY
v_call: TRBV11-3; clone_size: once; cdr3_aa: ASSLLGRDEDYGRNEQF
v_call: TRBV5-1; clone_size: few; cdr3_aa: ASSLTGEEKLF
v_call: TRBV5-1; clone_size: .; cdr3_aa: ASSLVPTINYGYT
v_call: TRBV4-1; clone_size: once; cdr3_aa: ASSRSGGGDYGYT
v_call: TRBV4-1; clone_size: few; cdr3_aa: ASSQDIVYEQY
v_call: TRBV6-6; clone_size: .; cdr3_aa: ASSYRGGEQY
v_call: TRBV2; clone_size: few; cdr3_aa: ASTLGASGRAGELF
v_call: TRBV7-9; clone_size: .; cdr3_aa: ASSFAGTNTEAF
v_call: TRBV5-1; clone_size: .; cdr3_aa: ASSLYTGNWQETQY
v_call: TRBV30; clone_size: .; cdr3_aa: AWSLTRGRGETQY
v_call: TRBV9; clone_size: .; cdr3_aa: ASSPRDRGHYEQY
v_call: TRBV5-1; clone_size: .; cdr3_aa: ASSLLAAGAGELF
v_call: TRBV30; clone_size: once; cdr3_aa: AWSPGQVYHEQY
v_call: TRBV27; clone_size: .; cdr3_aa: ASRDSGPYNSPLH
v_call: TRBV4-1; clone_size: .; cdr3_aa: ASSQAHREGGELF
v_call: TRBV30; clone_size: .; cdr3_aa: AWSYSLAGGTDTQY
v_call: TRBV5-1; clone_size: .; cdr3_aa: ASSFGQGEKLF
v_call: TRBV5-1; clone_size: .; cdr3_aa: ASSLTGGPIEAF
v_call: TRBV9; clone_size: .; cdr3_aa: ASSVGGSGYNEQF